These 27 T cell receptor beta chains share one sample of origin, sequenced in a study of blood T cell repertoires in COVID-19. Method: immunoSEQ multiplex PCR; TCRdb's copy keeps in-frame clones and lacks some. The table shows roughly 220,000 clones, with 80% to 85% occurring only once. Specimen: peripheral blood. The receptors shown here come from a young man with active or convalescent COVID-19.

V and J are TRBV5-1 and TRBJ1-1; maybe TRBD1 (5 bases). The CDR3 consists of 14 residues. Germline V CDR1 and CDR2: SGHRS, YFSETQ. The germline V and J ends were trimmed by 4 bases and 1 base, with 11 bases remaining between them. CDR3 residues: CASSRGVENTEAFF. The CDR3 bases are TGCGCCAGCAGCCGGGGGGTTGAGAACACTGAAGCTTTCTTT.

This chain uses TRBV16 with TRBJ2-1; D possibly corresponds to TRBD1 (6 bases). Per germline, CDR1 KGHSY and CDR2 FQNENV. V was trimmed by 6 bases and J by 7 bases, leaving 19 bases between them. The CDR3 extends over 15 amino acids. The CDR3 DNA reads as TGTGCCAGCAGTCGGACGGCTCAGGGGAGTAATGAGCAGTTCTTC. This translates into CASSRTAQGSNEQFF.

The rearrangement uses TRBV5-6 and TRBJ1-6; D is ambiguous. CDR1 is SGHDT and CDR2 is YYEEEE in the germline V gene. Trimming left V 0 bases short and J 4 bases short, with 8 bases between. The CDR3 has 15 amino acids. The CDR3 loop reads CASSLVAGYNSPLHF. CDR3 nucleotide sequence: TGTGCCAGCAGCTTGGTGGCGGGATATAATTCACCCCTCCACTTT.

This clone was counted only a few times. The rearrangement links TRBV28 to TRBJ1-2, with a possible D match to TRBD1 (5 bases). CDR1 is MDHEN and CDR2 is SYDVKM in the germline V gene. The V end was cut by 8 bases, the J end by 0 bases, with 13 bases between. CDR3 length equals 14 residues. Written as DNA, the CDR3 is TGTGCCAGCCTGGGGACTGCTACTAACTATGGCTACACCTTC. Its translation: CASLGTATNYGYTF.

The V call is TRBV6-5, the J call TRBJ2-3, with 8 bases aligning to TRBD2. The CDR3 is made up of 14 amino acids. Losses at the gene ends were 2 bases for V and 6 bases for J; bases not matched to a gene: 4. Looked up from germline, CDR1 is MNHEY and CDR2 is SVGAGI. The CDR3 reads CASSYQLAGDTQYF. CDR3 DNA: TGTGCCAGCAGTTACCAGTTAGCGGGGGATACGCAGTATTTT.

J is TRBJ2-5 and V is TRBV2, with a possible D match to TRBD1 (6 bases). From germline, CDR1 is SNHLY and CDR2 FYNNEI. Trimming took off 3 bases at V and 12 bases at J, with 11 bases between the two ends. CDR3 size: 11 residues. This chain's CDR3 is CASSDLWTEYF. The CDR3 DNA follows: TGTGCCAGCAGTGACCTATGGACAGAGTACTTC.

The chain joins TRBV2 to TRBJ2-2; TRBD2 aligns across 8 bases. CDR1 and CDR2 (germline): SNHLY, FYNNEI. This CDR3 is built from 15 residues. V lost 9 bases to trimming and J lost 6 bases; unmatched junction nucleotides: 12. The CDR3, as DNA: TGTGCCAGTCAGGGCGGGAGGTCGTTCTCCGGGGAGCTGTTTTTT. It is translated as CASQGGRSFSGELFF. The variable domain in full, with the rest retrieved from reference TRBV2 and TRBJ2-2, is EPEVTQTPSHQVTQMGQEVILRCVPISNHLYFYWYRQILGQKVEFLVSFYNNEISEKSEIFDDQFSVERPDGSNFTLKIRSTKLEDSAMYFCASQGGRSFSGELFFGEGSRLTVL.

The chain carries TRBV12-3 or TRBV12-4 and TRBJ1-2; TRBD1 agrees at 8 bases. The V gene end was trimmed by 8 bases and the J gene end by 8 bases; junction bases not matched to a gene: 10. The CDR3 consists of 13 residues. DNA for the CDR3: TGTGCCAGCTGTGGGACAGGCGCCATGGGCTACACCTTC. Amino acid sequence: CASCGTGAMGYTF.

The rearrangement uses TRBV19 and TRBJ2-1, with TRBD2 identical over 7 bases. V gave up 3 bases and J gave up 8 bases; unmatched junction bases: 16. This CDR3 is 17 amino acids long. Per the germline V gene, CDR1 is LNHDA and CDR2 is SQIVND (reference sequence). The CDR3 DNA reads TGTGCCAGTAGTATCCCGGGGGGTGTACTAGCTATTGATGAGCAGTTCTTC. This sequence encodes CASSIPGGVLAIDEQFF.

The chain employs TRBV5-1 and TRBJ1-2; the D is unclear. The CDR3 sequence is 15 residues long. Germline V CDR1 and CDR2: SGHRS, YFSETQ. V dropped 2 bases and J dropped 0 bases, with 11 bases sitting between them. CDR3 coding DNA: TGCGCCAGCAGCTTTTACCCGCGGGCTAACTATGGCTACACCTTC. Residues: CASSFYPRANYGYTF.

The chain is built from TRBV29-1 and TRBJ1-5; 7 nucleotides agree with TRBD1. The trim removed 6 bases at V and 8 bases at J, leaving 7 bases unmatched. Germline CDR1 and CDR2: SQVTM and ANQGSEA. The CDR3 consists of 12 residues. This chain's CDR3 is CSVRQGTEPQHF. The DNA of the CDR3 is TGCAGCGTCAGACAGGGTACAGAGCCCCAGCATTTT. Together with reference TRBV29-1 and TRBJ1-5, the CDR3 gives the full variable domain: SAVISQKPSRDICQRGTSLTIQCQVDSQVTMMFWYRQQPGQSLTLIATANQGSEATYESGFVIDKFPISRPNLTFSTLTVSNMSPEDSSIYLCSVRQGTEPQHFGDGTRLSIL.

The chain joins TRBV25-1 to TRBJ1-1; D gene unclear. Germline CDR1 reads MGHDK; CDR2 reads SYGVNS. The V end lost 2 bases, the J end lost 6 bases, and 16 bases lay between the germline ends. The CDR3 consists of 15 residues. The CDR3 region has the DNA TGTGCCAGCAGTGAAACGGGTTTCCGACGTGCTGAAGCTTTCTTT. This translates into CASSETGFRRAEAFF.

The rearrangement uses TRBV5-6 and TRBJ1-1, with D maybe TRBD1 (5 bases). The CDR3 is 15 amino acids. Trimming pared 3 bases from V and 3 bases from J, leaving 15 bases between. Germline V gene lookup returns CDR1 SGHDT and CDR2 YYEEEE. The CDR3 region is CASSWSTGYDTEAFF. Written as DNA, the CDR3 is TGTGCCAGCAGCTGGTCAACAGGTTATGACACTGAAGCTTTCTTT.

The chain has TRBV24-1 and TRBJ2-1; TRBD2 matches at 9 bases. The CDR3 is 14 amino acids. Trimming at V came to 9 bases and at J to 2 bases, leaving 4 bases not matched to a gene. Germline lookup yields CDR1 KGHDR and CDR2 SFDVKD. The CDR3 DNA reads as TGTGCCACCCGAAGCGGGGGGACCTACAATGAGCAGTTCTTC. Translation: CATRSGGTYNEQFF.

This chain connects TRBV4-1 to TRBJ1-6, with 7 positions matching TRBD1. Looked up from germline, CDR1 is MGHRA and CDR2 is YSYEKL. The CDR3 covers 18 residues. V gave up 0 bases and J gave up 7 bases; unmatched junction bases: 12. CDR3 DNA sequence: TGCGCCAGCAGCCAAGACCGGGACAGCTTAGCAAACAATTCACCCCTCCACTTT. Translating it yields CASSQDRDSLANNSPLHF.

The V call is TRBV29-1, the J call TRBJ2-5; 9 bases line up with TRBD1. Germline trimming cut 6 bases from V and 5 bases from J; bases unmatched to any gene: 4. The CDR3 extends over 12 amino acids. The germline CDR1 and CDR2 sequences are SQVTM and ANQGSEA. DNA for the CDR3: TGCAGCGTGGCTGGGACAGGGGAGACCCAGTACTTC. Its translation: CSVAGTGETQYF.

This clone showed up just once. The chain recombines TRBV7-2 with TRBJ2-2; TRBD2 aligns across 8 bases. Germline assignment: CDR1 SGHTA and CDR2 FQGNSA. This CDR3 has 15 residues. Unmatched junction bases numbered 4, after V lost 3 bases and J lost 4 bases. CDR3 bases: TGTGCCAGCAGCTTCCAAGCGGGAGCCACCGGGGAGCTGTTTTTT. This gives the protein CASSFQAGATGELFF.

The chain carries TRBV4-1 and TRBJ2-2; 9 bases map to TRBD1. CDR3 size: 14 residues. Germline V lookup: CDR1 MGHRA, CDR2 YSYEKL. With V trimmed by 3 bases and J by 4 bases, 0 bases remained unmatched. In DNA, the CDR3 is TGCGCCAGCAGCCAGACAGGGGGCACCGGGGAGCTGTTTTTT. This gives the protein CASSQTGGTGELFF.

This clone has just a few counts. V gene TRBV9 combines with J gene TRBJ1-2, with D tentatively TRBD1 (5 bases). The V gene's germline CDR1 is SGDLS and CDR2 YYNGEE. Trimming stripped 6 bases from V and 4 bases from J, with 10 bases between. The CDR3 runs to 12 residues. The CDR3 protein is CASTSRGYGYTF. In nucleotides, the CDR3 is TGTGCCAGCACCTCAAGGGGCTATGGCTACACCTTC.

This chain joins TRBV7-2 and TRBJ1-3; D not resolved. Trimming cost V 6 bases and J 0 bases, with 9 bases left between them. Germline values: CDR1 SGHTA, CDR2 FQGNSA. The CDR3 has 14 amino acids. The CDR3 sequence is CASSPQYSGNTIYF. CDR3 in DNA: TGTGCCAGCAGTCCTCAGTACTCTGGAAACACCATATATTTT.

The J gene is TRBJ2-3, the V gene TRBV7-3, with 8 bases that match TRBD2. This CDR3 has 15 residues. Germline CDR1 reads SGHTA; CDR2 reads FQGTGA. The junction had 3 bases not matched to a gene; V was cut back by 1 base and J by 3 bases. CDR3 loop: CASSLNGGRTDTQYF. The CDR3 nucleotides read TGTGCCAGCAGCTTAAATGGCGGGAGGACAGATACGCAGTATTTT.

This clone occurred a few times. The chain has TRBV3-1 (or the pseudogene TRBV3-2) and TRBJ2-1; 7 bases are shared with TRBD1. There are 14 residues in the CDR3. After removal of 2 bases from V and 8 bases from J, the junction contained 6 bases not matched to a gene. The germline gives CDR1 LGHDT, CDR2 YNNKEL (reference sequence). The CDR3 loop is CASSQQGVWYEQFF. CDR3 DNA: TGTGCCAGCAGCCAACAGGGGGTTTGGTATGAGCAGTTCTTC.

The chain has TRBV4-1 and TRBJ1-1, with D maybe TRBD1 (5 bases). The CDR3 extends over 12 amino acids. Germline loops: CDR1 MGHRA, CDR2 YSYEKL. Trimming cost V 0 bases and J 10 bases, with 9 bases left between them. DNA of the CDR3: TGCGCCAGCAGCCAAGACAGGGAGGGAGCTTTCTTT. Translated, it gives CASSQDREGAFF.

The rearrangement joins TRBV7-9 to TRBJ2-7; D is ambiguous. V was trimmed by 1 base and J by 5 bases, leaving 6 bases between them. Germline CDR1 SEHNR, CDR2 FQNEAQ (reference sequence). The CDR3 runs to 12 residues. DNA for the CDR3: TGTGCCAGCAGCTTAGGCGTAGACGAGCAGTACTTC. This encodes CASSLGVDEQYF.

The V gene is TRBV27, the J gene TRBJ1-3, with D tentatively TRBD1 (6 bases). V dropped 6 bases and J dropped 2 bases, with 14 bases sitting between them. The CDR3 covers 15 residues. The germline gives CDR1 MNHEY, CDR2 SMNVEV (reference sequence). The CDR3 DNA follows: TGTGCCAGCAGGAGGGGGGGAGGAACTGGAAACACCATATATTTT. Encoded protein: CASRRGGGTGNTIYF.

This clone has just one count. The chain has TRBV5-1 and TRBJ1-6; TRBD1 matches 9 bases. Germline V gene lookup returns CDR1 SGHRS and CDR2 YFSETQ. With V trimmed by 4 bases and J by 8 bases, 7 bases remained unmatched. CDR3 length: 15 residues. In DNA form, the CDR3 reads TGCGCCAGCAGCATAGAGACAGGGGGGGATTCACCCCTCCACTTT. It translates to CASSIETGGDSPLHF. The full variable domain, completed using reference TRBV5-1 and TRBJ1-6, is KAGVTQTPRYLIKTRGQQVTLSCSPISGHRSVSWYQQTPGQGLQFLFEYFSETQRNKGNFPGRFSGRQFSNSRSEMNVSTLELGDSALYLCASSIETGGDSPLHFGNGTRLTVT.

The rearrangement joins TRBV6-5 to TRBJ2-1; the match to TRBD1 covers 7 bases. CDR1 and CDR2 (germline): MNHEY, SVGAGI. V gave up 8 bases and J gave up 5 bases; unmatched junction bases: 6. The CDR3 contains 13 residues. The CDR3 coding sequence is TGTGCCAGCGGATGGACAGGAGACAATGAGCAGTTCTTC. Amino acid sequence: CASGWTGDNEQFF.